This T cell receptor (beta chain) was identified in a study of blood T cells in healthy people across ages (dated by TCRdb to between 2015 and 2017). At the level of the whole study: In model experiments, template switching captured roughly one uniquely barcoded TCR beta cDNA molecule for every two T cells. Using deep sequencing normalized with unique cDNA molecular identifiers, the study measured how TCR beta repertoire diversity changes with age. The donors were split into four age groups: young (average around 17 years), middle-aged (39), aged (about 62) and long-lived (roughly 77). Donors of different ages were randomly distributed across sequencing lanes to avoid experimental bias. The study analyzed two additional independent replicas of 1 million unique cDNA reads from the same blood draw for two donors, one aged 18 to 30 and one aged 80 or older.

The CDR3 measures 13 amino acids from cysteine to phenylalanine. The sequence is cut down to CDR3 DNA, 39 bases in frame from base 1. V drops 6 bases and J drops 6 bases, leaving 15 bases in between. As for this clonotype: The antigen it binds to is not known. The sample holds no much larger clone one base away, and base qualities are not on file.

Systemically healthy Caucasian individuals from Russia, approximately 39 in total and aged roughly 6 to 95 years, were included as donors. Approximately 9.3 milliliters of peripheral blood were drawn from each donor into EDTA-treated Vacutainer tubes. PBMCs were isolated by Ficoll-Paque density-gradient centrifugation, with at least 6 million obtained per sample. Trizol reagent was used to extract total RNA from PBMCs, with at least 6 micrograms per sample. The percentages of naive CD45RAhigh/CD27high T cells were determined by flow cytometry on a PBMC aliquot from every donor. The method was 5' RACE. Data came from an Illumina HiSeq 2500. A second PCR of roughly 7 to 11 cycles was performed with a sample-barcoded 5' primer and a J-beta primer mix. A template-switch 5' adaptor carrying 12 random nucleotides introduced a unique molecular identifier onto each TCR beta cDNA molecule. Each sample yielded at least 2.5 million CDR3-containing paired-end reads. First-strand cDNA was synthesized from all RNA with the Mint cDNA synthesis kit, primed by a TRBC-specific oligonucleotide. All cDNA was treated with uracil-DNA glycosylase and then went through a first 18-cycle PCR with the universal primers M1SS and BC2_uni_R. The paper's processing steps were these. For normalization, 1 million high-quality reads were randomly selected from each sample, with every read carrying a distinct molecular identifier. Reads with shared molecular identifiers were discarded instead of being binned into consensus sequences. MiTCR, with a Q25 quality threshold and the strictest error-elimination algorithm, was used for CDR3 identification, clonotype clustering and error correction. A nonparametric unseen species model with Euler transformation was used to estimate a lower bound on total TCR beta diversity. Through fastp at Q25 and MiXCR, TCRdb rebuilt clones from the public reads, retaining in-frame beta chains. When rows share a CDR3 protein, they turn into one entry using the most common DNA and genes. What appears here as the V and J calls and clone size reflects TCRdb's work, not the paper's. This sample has 1.6 million or so distinct CDR3 sequences in its table, and about 35% of those were observed once. The biggest ten clones account for 11% of the sample.

What the authors observed across the whole study: Conclusive comparison of naive and antigen-experienced compartments was prevented by the profiling of bulk unsorted PBMCs. The CMV infection status of donors was not known, potentially confounding age-related changes in expanded clonotypes. Estimates of total diversity from one million sequenced T cells were regarded as lower bounds and underestimates. Compared with the aged group, the long-lived group had more naive CD4+ T cells, fewer expanded clones and increased TCR diversity, suggesting age selection. As age increased, observed TCR beta diversity per million T cells dropped in a roughly linear way, and a significant reduction was already evident by age 40. The percentage of naive T cells measured by flow cytometry correlated strongly with observed TCR beta diversity.

This sequence was found in a woman aged 30 to 39 in good health. The chain uses TRBV12-3 or TRBV12-4 and TRBJ2-7; the D segment could be TRBD1, given 6 matching bases. The sequencing sample was made of blood. The CDR3 corresponds to CASSQQGAVEQYF. The nucleotide sequence is TGTGCCAGCAGCCAACAGGGCGCAGTCGAGCAGTACTTC.